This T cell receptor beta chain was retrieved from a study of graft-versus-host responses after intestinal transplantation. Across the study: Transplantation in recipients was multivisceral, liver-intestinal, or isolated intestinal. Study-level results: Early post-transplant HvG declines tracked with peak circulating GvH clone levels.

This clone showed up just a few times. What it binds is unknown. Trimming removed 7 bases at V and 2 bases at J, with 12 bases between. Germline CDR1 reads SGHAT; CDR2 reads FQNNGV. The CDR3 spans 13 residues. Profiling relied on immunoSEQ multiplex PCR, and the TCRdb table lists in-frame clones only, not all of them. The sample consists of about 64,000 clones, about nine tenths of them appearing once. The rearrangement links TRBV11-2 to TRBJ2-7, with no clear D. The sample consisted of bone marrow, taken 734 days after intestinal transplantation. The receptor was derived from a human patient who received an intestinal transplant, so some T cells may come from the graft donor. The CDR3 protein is CASTLEVPYEQYF. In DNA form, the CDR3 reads TGTGCCAGCACCCTAGAGGTCCCCTACGAGCAGTACTTC.